These T cell receptor beta chains were read from a single sample in a study of T cell changes during pregnancy in multiple sclerosis. Using immunoSEQ multiplex PCR, the repertoire was profiled, and TCRdb retains in-frame clones only, with some absent. The data show about 61,000 clones, with roughly 92% seen just once and roughly 2.5% held by the top ten. The sample was CD8+ T cells from peripheral blood mononuclear cells, taken in the third trimester of pregnancy. The source is a female donor with multiple sclerosis, enrolled in a pregnancy study. Each CDR3 is given with its conserved first and last residue. Fields, in order: J gene, D gene, clone size, V gene, CDR3 protein, CDR3 DNA. The D gene is left open where the match is weak. Clone size appears in some rows only: once, few, many, or a class for an expanded clone.

TRBJ2-5	TRBD1	.	TRBV11-2	CASSRIQGAETQYF	TGTGCCAGCAGCCGGATTCAGGGGGCAGAGACCCAGTACTTC
TRBJ2-3	TRBD2	.	TRBV4-3	CASSHPTSGGPDTQYF	TGCGCCAGCAGCCATCCAACTAGCGGGGGGCCAGATACGCAGTATTTT
TRBJ1-2	.	.	TRBV2	CASSEATGNYGYTF	TGTGCCAGCAGTGAAGCGACGGGAAACTATGGCTACACCTTC
TRBJ2-5	TRBD2	once	TRBV7-9	CASSGSTSAETQYF	TGTGCCAGCAGCGGCTCGACTAGCGCGGAGACCCAGTACTTC
TRBJ1-2	.	.	TRBV15	CATSRGSGVNYGYTF	TGTGCCACCAGCAGAGGTTCGGGGGTGAACTATGGCTACACCTTC
TRBJ1-1	.	.	TRBV9	CASSVGAMNTEAFF	TGTGCCAGCAGCGTAGGGGCAATGAACACTGAAGCTTTCTTT
TRBJ1-2	TRBD1	.	TRBV4-3	CASSRRQGEDYGYTF	TGCGCCAGCAGCCGCCGACAGGGTGAGGACTATGGCTACACCTTC
TRBJ2-7	TRBD1	.	TRBV28	CASSWTGNEQYF	TGTGCCAGCAGTTGGACAGGAAACGAGCAGTACTTC
TRBJ2-1	.	.	TRBV11-1	CASSPVGSYNEQFF	TGTGCCAGCAGTCCTGTGGGCAGCTACAATGAGCAGTTCTTC
TRBJ2-4	.	.	TRBV6-4	CASSDSGRTDFNIAKNIQYF	TGTGCCAGCAGTGACTCGGGCCGGACAGATTTTAATATAGCCAAAAACATTCAGTACTTC
TRBJ2-1	.	.	TRBV6-1	CASSEAPSGWEQFF	TGTGCCAGCAGTGAAGCGCCGTCGGGATGGGAGCAGTTCTTC
TRBJ2-3	TRBD2	.	TRBV27	CASTPKTSNTDTQYF	TGTGCCAGCACCCCAAAGACTAGCAACACAGATACGCAGTATTTT
TRBJ2-7	.	.	TRBV4-1	CASSQYRASSYEQYF	TGCGCCAGCAGCCAGTACAGGGCTAGCTCCTACGAGCAGTACTTC
TRBJ2-2	TRBD2	.	TRBV7-6	CASSLPREAGTNTGELFF	TGTGCCAGCAGCTTACCAAGGGAAGCGGGGACGAACACCGGGGAGCTGTTTTTT
TRBJ2-4	.	.	TRBV28	CASSFRVFGKNIQYF	TGTGCCAGCAGTTTTCGGGTTTTTGGCAAAAACATTCAGTACTTC
TRBJ2-2	TRBD2	.	TRBV2	CASRLGTTNTGELFF	TGTGCCAGCAGGCTAGGGACTACCAACACCGGGGAGCTGTTTTTT
TRBJ2-7	TRBD1	.	TRBV4-1	CASSQATGTGLSRAYEQYF	TGCGCCAGCAGCCAGGCGACCGGGACAGGGCTTAGTAGAGCCTACGAGCAGTACTTC
TRBJ1-2	.	.	TRBV5-4	CASSPAEDVGYTF	TGTGCCAGCAGCCCCGCCGAGGATGTAGGCTACACCTTC
TRBJ1-1	.	.	TRBV6-5	CASGARWDTEAFF	TGTGCCAGTGGGGCCAGGTGGGACACTGAAGCTTTCTTT
TRBJ1-2	.	.	TRBV28	CASRTGSYGYTF	TGTGCCAGCAGGACAGGTTCCTATGGCTACACCTTC
TRBJ2-7	.	once	TRBV7-9	CASSPPGQIYEQYF	TGTGCCAGCAGCCCTCCGGGACAAATCTACGAGCAGTACTTC
TRBJ2-7	TRBD2	.	TRBV7-9	CASSLGGTSGNEQYF	TGTGCCAGCAGCCTAGGGGGGACTAGCGGGAACGAGCAGTACTTC
TRBJ2-7	TRBD1	.	TRBV27	CASSSWGQGAGEQYF	TGTGCCAGCAGTTCATGGGGACAGGGGGCGGGTGAGCAGTACTTC
TRBJ1-4	.	.	TRBV29-1	CSALGNRNEKLFF	TGCAGCGCCCTCGGGAACCGCAATGAAAAACTGTTTTTT
TRBJ2-1	.	.	TRBV4-3	CASSQVMRYEQFF	TGCGCCAGCAGCCAAGTGATGAGATATGAGCAGTTCTTC
TRBJ2-1	TRBD2	.	TRBV7-9	CASSLEALAGGGGYNEQFF	TGTGCCAGCAGCTTAGAGGCCCTAGCGGGAGGGGGGGGCTACAATGAGCAGTTCTTC
TRBJ2-2	.	.	TRBV27	CASRPLEAGELFF	TGTGCCAGCAGACCACTAGAGGCCGGGGAGCTGTTTTTT
TRBJ2-7	TRBD1	.	TRBV4-1	CASSQDRGYEQYF	TGCGCCAGCAGCCAGGACAGGGGGTACGAGCAGTACTTC
TRBJ2-5	TRBD2	.	TRBV7-2	CASSLALSGRVQETQYF	TGTGCCAGCAGCTTAGCGTTGAGCGGGAGAGTCCAAGAGACCCAGTACTTC
TRBJ1-1	.	.	TRBV19	CASRSGGATEAFF	TGTGCCAGTAGGTCGGGGGGGGCCACTGAAGCTTTCTTT
TRBJ2-3	TRBD2	few	TRBV11-2	CASSLGGGSLTDTQYF	TGTGCCAGCAGCTTAGGGGGGGGATCCCTCACAGATACGCAGTATTTT
TRBJ1-2	.	.	TRBV27	CASKIGHPNYGYTF	TGTGCCAGCAAGATCGGACATCCAAACTATGGCTACACCTTC
TRBJ1-3	TRBD1	.	TRBV4-1	CASSQGGQIINTIYF	TGCGCCAGCAGCCAGGGGGGACAGATAATAAACACCATATATTTT
TRBJ1-2	TRBD1	.	TRBV9	CASSATGYGYTF	TGTGCCAGCAGCGCGACAGGGTATGGCTACACCTTC
TRBJ2-3	.	.	TRBV4-1	CASSQAESTDTQYF	TGCGCCAGCAGCCAAGCCGAGTCCACAGATACGCAGTATTTT
TRBJ2-1	TRBD2	.	TRBV19	CASSIASGSYNEQFF	TGTGCCAGTAGTATAGCTAGCGGGAGTTACAATGAGCAGTTCTTC
TRBJ2-7	TRBD2	.	TRBV4-2	CASSGGLAGSYEQYF	TGTGCCAGCAGCGGAGGACTAGCGGGATCCTACGAGCAGTACTTC
TRBJ1-4	TRBD1	.	TRBV7-9	CASSLGLDRSNEKLFF	TGTGCCAGCAGCTTGGGCTTGGACAGGAGTAATGAAAAACTGTTTTTT
TRBJ1-2	TRBD1	.	TRBV25-1	CASRGTGNRGYTF	TGTGCCAGCCGGGGGACAGGGAATAGGGGCTACACCTTC
TRBJ2-7	.	.	TRBV30	CAWSVGKGAYEQYF	TGTGCCTGGAGTGTGGGAAAGGGGGCCTACGAGCAGTACTTC
TRBJ1-1	.	.	TRBV19	CASSLPHRADTEAFF	TGTGCCAGTAGCCTCCCCCACAGGGCCGACACTGAAGCTTTCTTT
TRBJ1-2	.	.	TRBV23-1	CARSRRQSFYGYTF	TGCGCCAGAAGTCGGAGACAGAGTTTCTATGGCTACACCTTC
TRBJ1-1	.	few	TRBV6-5	CASSYSRVAEAFF	TGTGCCAGCAGTTACTCGCGGGTCGCTGAAGCTTTCTTT
TRBJ1-2	.	once	TRBV19	CASSIAPSSVYGYTF	TGTGCCAGTAGTATAGCCCCCTCCTCCGTTTATGGCTACACCTTC
TRBJ2-2	TRBD2	.	TRBV28	CATPSPGSTSGRIDTGELFF	TGTGCCACCCCCTCTCCAGGGAGCACTAGCGGGAGAATCGACACCGGGGAGCTGTTTTTT
TRBJ2-7	.	once	TRBV9	CASSPVGETFYEQYF	TGTGCCAGCAGCCCCGTAGGGGAAACTTTCTACGAGCAGTACTTC
TRBJ2-6	.	.	TRBV5-1	CASSLAAAGANVLTF	TGCGCCAGCAGCTTGGCGGCGGCTGGGGCCAACGTCCTGACTTTC
TRBJ1-3	TRBD1	.	TRBV5-1	CASSGGTAPSGNTIYF	TGCGCCAGCAGCGGTGGGACAGCCCCCTCTGGAAACACCATATATTTT
TRBJ2-1	TRBD2	.	TRBV9	CASSVVAGVRNNEQFF	TGTGCCAGCAGCGTAGTGGCGGGAGTAAGGAACAATGAGCAGTTCTTC
TRBJ1-2	TRBD1	.	TRBV19	CASLDRDRGNNGYTF	TGTGCCAGTCTCGATAGGGACAGGGGTAATAATGGCTACACCTTC